The next 12 T cell receptor beta chains were all read from a single sample in a study of CD8+CD57+ T cells in acquired aplastic anemia. Patients chosen for sequencing had CD8+CD57+ cells that had expanded, as shown by flow cytometry. For CDR3 and TCR beta VDJ profiling, genomic DNA was the template used. MiXCR was run by TCRdb on the reads, yielding one entry per CDR3 protein. The table records hundreds of thousands of distinct CDR3 sequences, over 40% of them present only once. Sequencing input: sorted CD4+, CD8+, or CD8+CD57+ T cells (not recorded which) from PBMCs. Source of these receptors: a human donor with aplastic anemia.

The chain combines TRBV7-2 with TRBJ2-3; D is possibly TRBD1 (6 bases). The germline V gene encodes CDR1 SGHTA and CDR2 FQGNSA. Trimming took off 5 bases at V and 2 bases at J, with 14 bases between the two ends. The CDR3 is 15 amino acids. CDR3 DNA sequence: TGTGCCAGCAGCCGAGTACAGGGAGACACAGATACGCAGTATTTT. This codes for CASSRVQGDTDTQYF.

This chain links TRBV7-9 with TRBJ1-2; D is perhaps TRBD1 (5 bases). Trimming pared 1 base from V and 8 bases from J, leaving 11 bases between. The CDR3 is 13 residues long. Looked up from germline, CDR1 is SEHNR and CDR2 is FQNEAQ (reference sequence). CDR3 region: CASSLEGFRGYTF. CDR3 bases: TGTGCCAGCAGCTTAGAGGGGTTTAGGGGCTACACCTTC.

This clonotype was recorded a few times. V usage is TRBV28 and J usage is TRBJ1-4, with 7 bases aligning to TRBD1. V lost 2 bases and J lost 4; bases outside the gene matches: 4. This CDR3 contains 15 residues. The V gene's germline CDR1 is MDHEN and CDR2 SYDVKM. CDR3 DNA: TGTGCCAGCAGTTTAAGGGGGCGCGATAATGAAAAACTGTTTTTT. Protein: CASSLRGRDNEKLFF. Looking up the rest from reference TRBV28 and TRBJ1-4 gives the full variable domain: DVKVTQSSRYLVKRTGEKVFLECVQDMDHENMFWYRQDPGLGLRLIYFSYDVKMKEKGDIPEGYSVSREKKERFSLILESASTNQTSMYLCASSLRGRDNEKLFFGSGTQLSVL.

The CDR3 protein is CASSRLAGGGEQYF. The CDR3 DNA sequence: TGTGCCAGCAGCCGACTAGCGGGGGGAGGCGAGCAGTACTTC. The chain recombines TRBV5-4 with TRBJ2-7; TRBD2 agrees at 13 bases. Germline V gene sequence: CDR1 SGHNT, CDR2 YYREEE (reference sequence). CDR3 size: 14 residues. V dropped 4 bases and J dropped 6; count of bases not matched to a gene: 4.

Concerning this clonotype: Just one base apart from a much larger clone, this may be a read error. The chain links TRBV5-1 to TRBJ1-4; D unclear. Germline V gene data show CDR1 as SGHRS and CDR2 as YFSETQ. With 0 bases removed from V and 0 bases from J, the gap between germline ends came to 3 bases. This CDR3 has 14 amino acids. CDR3 loop: CASSLEATNEKLFF. CDR3 nucleotide sequence: TGCGCCAGCAGCTTGGAGGCAACTAATGAAAAACTGTTTTTT.

The chain has TRBV5-1 and TRBJ2-7; D possibly corresponds to TRBD1 (5 bases). This CDR3 is 13 amino acids long. Germline V gene data show CDR1 as SGHRS and CDR2 as YFSETQ. The V and J ends lost 7 bases and 3 bases respectively, with 14 bases between them. CDR3 sequence (DNA): TGCGCCAGCTTCTCTGACAGCGACTACGAGCAGTACTTC. The encoded protein is CASFSDSDYEQYF.

This clonotype appeared a single time. V is TRBV2 and J is TRBJ1-6; tentatively, D is TRBD1 (5 bases). The CDR3 loop spans 14 amino acids. Per the germline V gene, CDR1 is SNHLY and CDR2 is FYNNEI. V was pared by 4 bases and J by 7 bases, with 11 bases between. Written as DNA, the CDR3 is TGTGCCAGCAGTGGGGCAGGACAAAATTCACCCCTCCACTTT. Its protein is CASSGAGQNSPLHF.

This clonotype was counted only a few times. V is TRBV11-3 and J is TRBJ1-1; 7 bases line up with TRBD1. This CDR3 has 13 residues. Unmatched junction bases numbered 11, after V lost 5 bases and J lost 11 bases. Germline CDR1 and CDR2: SGHNT and YENEEA. The CDR3: CASSAGLQGRAFF. The CDR3 DNA follows: TGTGCCAGCAGCGCGGGGCTACAGGGGCGGGCTTTCTTT.

The CDR3 protein is CASSGGDRQGGNTEAFF. The CDR3 DNA is TGTGCCAGCAGCGGGGGGGACCGACAGGGAGGAAACACTGAAGCTTTCTTT. The chain joins TRBV9 to TRBJ1-1, with 7 bases lining up with TRBD1. CDR1 SGDLS and CDR2 YYNGEE come from the germline V gene. Trimming removed 3 bases from V and 2 bases from J; junction bases left unmatched: 13. The CDR3 covers 17 residues.

The rearrangement links TRBV20-1 to TRBJ1-2; 8 bases line up with TRBD1. Germline values: CDR1 DFQATT, CDR2 SNEGSKA (reference sequence). The V gene end was trimmed by 3 bases and the J gene end by 6 bases; junction bases not matched to a gene: 6. This CDR3 comprises 13 residues. The CDR3 sequence: CSASSGGLNGYTF. The CDR3 DNA reads TGCAGTGCTAGCTCAGGGGGCTTAAATGGCTACACCTTC.

V and J are TRBV7-9 and TRBJ2-3; 7 bases fit TRBD2. The CDR3 runs 18 residues. CDR1 is SEHNR and CDR2 is FQNEAQ in the germline V gene (reference sequence). The junction had 20 bases not matched to a gene; V was cut back by 5 bases and J by 6 bases. The CDR3 DNA reads TGTGCCAGCAGCCAACCCGGGTGGGGGGGGTTTCCGTCGGATACGCAGTATTTT. Protein: CASSQPGWGGFPSDTQYF.

This clonotype appeared many times. The rearrangement links TRBV28 to TRBJ2-6; no definite D call. Germline-derived CDR1 and CDR2 are MDHEN and SYDVKM. V gave up 5 bases and J gave up 1 base, with 9 bases separating them. CDR3 length equals 15 residues. This CDR3 reads CASSRSMSGANVLTF. The CDR3 nucleotides are TGTGCCAGCAGTCGATCAATGTCTGGGGCCAACGTCCTGACTTTC.